This TCR beta chain was documented in a study of blood T cell repertoires in COVID-19. Turning to the study itself: The United States, Italy and Spain were the sources of the acute and convalescent COVID-19 samples. Nucleic acid was either cDNA or gDNA, and it came from T cells, B-cell-depleted T cells, or PBMCs.

Per the original data handling: Estimates of nucleated cell counts were drawn from the amplification of reference gene primers. Repertoires were generated with immunoSEQ multiplex PCR, while TCRdb's copy carries only in-frame clones and drops some. The D gene and trimming were derived from the DNA, and the V and J assignments and clone size from that table. This table has about 170,000 clones, 80% to 85% appearing once. The CDR3 consists of 16 residues. Losses at the gene ends were 3 bases for V and 5 bases for J; bases not matched to a gene: 10. Germline values: CDR1 LNHDA, CDR2 SQIVND (reference sequence). This clone has only one observation.

V and J are TRBV19 and TRBJ2-3; 8 positions agree with TRBD1. This TCR was sampled from a human donor with acute or convalescent COVID-19. The donor label of this sample is uncertain. Sequencing was performed on peripheral blood. The CDR3 loop is CASSIPGRGPEDTQYF. The CDR3 DNA reads as TGTGCCAGTAGTATCCCGGGCAGGGGGCCTGAAGATACGCAGTATTTT.